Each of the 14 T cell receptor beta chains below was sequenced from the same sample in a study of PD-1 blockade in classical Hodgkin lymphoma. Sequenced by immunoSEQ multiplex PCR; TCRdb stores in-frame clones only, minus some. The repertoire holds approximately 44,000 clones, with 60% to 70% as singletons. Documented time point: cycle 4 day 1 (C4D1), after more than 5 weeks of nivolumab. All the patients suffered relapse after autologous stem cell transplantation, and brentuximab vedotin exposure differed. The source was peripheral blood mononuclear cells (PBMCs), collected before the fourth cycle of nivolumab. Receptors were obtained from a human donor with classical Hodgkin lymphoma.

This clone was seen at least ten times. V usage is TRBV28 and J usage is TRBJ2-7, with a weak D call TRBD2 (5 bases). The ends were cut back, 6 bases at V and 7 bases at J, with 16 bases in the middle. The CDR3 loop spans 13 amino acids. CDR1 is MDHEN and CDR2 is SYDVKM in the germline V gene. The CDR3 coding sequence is TGTGCCAGCAGCCTGGGAGTCACTTGGGAGCAGTACTTC. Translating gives CASSLGVTWEQYF.

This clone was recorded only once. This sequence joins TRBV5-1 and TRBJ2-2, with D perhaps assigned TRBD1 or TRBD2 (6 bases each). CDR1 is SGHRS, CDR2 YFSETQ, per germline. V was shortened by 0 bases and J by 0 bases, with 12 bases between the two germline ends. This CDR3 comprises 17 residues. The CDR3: CASSLVGGSPNTGELFF. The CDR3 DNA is TGCGCCAGCAGCTTGGTGGGGGGCAGCCCGAACACCGGGGAGCTGTTTTTT.

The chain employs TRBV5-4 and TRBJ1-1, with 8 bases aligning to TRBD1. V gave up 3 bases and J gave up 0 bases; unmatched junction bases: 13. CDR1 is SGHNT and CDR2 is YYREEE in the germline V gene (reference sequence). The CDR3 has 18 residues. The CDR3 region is CASSYPGPGTGLNTEAFF. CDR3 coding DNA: TGTGCCAGCAGCTACCCAGGTCCCGGGACAGGATTGAACACTGAAGCTTTCTTT.

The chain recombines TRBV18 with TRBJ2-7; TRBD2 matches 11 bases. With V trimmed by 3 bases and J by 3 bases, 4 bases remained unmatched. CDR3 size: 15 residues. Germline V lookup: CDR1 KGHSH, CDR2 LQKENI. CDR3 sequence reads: CASSPMTSGVYEQYF. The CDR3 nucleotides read TGTGCCAGCTCACCTATGACTAGCGGGGTCTACGAGCAGTACTTC.

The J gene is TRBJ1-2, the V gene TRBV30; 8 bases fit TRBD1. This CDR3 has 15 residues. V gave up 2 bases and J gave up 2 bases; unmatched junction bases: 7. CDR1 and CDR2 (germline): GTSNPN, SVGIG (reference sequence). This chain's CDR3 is CAWSPRTGRNYGYTF. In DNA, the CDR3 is TGTGCCTGGAGTCCCCGGACAGGGAGAAACTATGGCTACACCTTC.

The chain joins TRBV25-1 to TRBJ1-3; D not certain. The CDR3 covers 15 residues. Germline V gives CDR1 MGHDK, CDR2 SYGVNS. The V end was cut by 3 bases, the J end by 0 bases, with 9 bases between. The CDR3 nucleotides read TGTGCCAGCAGTGACTTTCCCAACTCTGGAAACACCATATATTTT. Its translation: CASSDFPNSGNTIYF. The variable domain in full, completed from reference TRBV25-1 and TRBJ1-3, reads EADIYQTPRYLVIGTGKKITLECSQTMGHDKMYWYQQDPGMELHLIHYSYGVNSTEKGDLSSESTVSRIRTEHFPLTLESARPSHTSQYLCASSDFPNSGNTIYFGEGSWLTVV.

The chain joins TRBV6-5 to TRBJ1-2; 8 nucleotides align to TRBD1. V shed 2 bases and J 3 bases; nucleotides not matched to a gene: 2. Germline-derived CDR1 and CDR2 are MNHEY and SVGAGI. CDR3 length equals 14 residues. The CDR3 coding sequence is TGTGCCAGCAGTTACACGGGACAGGACTATGGCTACACCTTC. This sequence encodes CASSYTGQDYGYTF.

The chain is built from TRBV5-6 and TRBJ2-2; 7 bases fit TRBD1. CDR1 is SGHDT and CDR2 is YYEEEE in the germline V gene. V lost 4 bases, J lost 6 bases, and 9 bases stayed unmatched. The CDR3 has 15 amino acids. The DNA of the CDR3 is TGTGCCAGCAGCAAGAGACAGGGTAACTCCGGGGAGCTGTTTTTT. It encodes CASSKRQGNSGELFF.

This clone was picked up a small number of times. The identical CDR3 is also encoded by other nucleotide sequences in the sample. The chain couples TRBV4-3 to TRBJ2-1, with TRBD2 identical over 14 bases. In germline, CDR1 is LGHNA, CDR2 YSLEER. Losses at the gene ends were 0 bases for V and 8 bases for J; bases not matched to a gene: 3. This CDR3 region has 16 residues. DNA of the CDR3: TGCGCCAGCAGCCAAGAAGGGACTAGCGGGAGCCATGAGCAGTTCTTC. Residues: CASSQEGTSGSHEQFF.

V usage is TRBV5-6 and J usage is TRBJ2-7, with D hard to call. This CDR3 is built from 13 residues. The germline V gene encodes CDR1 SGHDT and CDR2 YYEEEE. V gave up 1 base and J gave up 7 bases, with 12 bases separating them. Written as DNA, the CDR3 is TGTGCCAGCAGCTTGCATCTGGGTTCGGAGCAGTACTTC. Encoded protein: CASSLHLGSEQYF.

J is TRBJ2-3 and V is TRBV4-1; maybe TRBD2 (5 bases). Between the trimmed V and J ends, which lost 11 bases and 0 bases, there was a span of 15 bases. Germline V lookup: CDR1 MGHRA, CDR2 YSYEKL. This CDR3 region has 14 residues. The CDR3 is CAFARDLSTDTQYF. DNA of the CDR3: TGCGCCTTTGCTCGGGATCTTAGCACAGATACGCAGTATTTT.

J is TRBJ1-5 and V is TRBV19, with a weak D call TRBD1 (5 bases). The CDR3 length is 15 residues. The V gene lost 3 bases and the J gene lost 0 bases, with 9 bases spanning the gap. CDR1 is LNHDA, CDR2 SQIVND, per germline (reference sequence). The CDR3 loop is CASSIFRDSNQPQHF. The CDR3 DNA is TGTGCCAGTAGTATCTTCAGGGATAGCAATCAGCCCCAGCATTTT.

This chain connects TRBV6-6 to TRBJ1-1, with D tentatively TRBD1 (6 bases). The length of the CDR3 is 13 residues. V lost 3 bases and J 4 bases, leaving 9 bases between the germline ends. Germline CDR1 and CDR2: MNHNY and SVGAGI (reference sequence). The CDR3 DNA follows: TGTGCCAGCAGTTATGGGGGCGGCACTGAAGCTTTCTTT. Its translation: CASSYGGGTEAFF.

This CDR3 is CASSGGFGPQHF. The DNA for the CDR3 is TGTGCCAGCAGTGGTGGTTTCGGGCCCCAGCATTTT. The chain employs TRBV6-1 and TRBJ1-5; D is uncertain. Germline values: CDR1 MNHNS, CDR2 SASEGT. CDR3 length equals 12 residues. The ends were cut back, 4 bases at V and 9 bases at J, with 10 bases in the middle.